Listed here are 10 T cell receptor beta chains from one sample, sequenced in a study of CD8+CD57+ T cells in acquired aplastic anemia. TCR beta VDJ and CDR3 profiles were obtained from a genomic DNA template. One entry per CDR3 protein results from TCRdb running MiXCR on the reads. The sample has about 160,000 distinct CDR3 sequences, around 40% seen once; the top ten hold 1.1%. Sample: sorted CD4+, CD8+, or CD8+CD57+ T cells (not recorded which) from PBMCs. The receptors come from a human donor in good health.

This clonotype was observed a handful of times. A much larger clone differs by one base, so this may be a read error. The chain has TRBV5-1 and TRBJ2-7, with TRBD1 matching 7 bases. The J segment lost 5 bases and the V segment lost 1 base, leaving 9 bases of the junction unmatched. The CDR3 has 15 amino acids. Germline V gives CDR1 SGHRS, CDR2 YFSETQ. The CDR3 sequence: CASSLTSVTGNEQYF. The CDR3 DNA is TGCGCCAGCAGCTTGACATCCGTGACAGGGAACGAGCAGTACTTC.

This clonotype has only a few counts. The gene calls are TRBV5-5 and TRBJ2-3; D is tentatively TRBD1 or TRBD2 (6 bases each). The germline V gene has CDR1 SGHKS and CDR2 YYEKEE (reference sequence). There are 15 residues in the CDR3. The ends were cut back, 0 bases at V and 1 base at J, with 9 bases in the middle. Here the CDR3 DNA reads TGTGCCAGCAGCTTGGAGGGGGGCGGCACAGATACGCAGTATTTT. Its protein is CASSLEGGGTDTQYF.

This clonotype was picked up many times. The genes are TRBV24-1 and TRBJ2-5; 9 nucleotides line up with TRBD2. Unmatched junction bases numbered 7, after V lost 3 bases and J lost 6 bases. The CDR3 has 15 residues. Germline CDR1 is KGHDR and CDR2 is SFDVKD. The CDR3 here is CATSDGASGMKTQYF. The DNA for the CDR3 is TGTGCCACCAGTGATGGGGCTAGCGGGATGAAGACCCAGTACTTC.

The rearrangement links TRBV29-1 to TRBJ1-6, with a tentative D call TRBD1 (5 bases). This CDR3 spans 12 amino acids. From germline, CDR1 is SQVTM and CDR2 ANQGSEA. Trimming stripped 8 bases from V and 6 bases from J, with 11 bases between. The CDR3, as DNA: TGCAGCTTTGCCCAGGGTAATTCACCCCTCCACTTT. Protein sequence: CSFAQGNSPLHF.

This chain connects TRBV19 to TRBJ2-3, with a possible D match to TRBD2 (5 bases). Looked up from germline, CDR1 is LNHDA and CDR2 is SQIVND (reference sequence). V was shortened by 4 bases and J by 2 bases, with 7 bases between the two germline ends. The CDR3 length is 13 residues. CDR3 protein: CASSREITDTQYF. The CDR3 DNA reads as TGTGCCAGTAGTAGGGAGATCACAGATACGCAGTATTTT. The entire variable domain, with the rest obtained from reference TRBV19 and TRBJ2-3, is as follows: DGGITQSPKYLFRKEGQNVTLSCEQNLNHDAMYWYRQDPGQGLRLIYYSQIVNDFQKGDIAEGYSVSREKKESFPLTVTSAQKNPTAFYLCASSREITDTQYFGPGTRLTVL.

This clonotype was observed a single time. This chain uses TRBV9 with TRBJ2-1; D uncertain. The CDR3 has 10 amino acids. V shed 3 bases and J shed 13 bases, with 8 bases lying between them. Germline CDR1 SGDLS, CDR2 YYNGEE. The CDR3 region is CASSANGQFF. CDR3 bases: TGTGCCAGCAGCGCTAATGGACAGTTCTTC.

This clonotype was seen ten or more times. The chain carries TRBV15 and TRBJ2-7, with D possibly called TRBD1 or TRBD2 (5 bases each). The V and J ends lost 0 bases and 1 base respectively, with 25 bases between them. This CDR3 spans 20 amino acids. Germline V gene sequence: CDR1 LNHNV, CDR2 YYDKDF (reference sequence). Here the CDR3 DNA reads TGTGCCACCAGCAGAGAAGGGGTGGACGGACTGACTCAGGAATCCTACGAGCAGTACTTC. Translated, it gives CATSREGVDGLTQESYEQYF.

This clonotype occurred many times. The V gene is TRBV7-2, the J gene TRBJ2-3; D might be TRBD2 (7 bases). This CDR3 region has 15 residues. Germline V gene data show CDR1 as SGHTA and CDR2 as FQGNSA. The ends were cut back, 5 bases at V and 7 bases at J, with 19 bases in the middle. The CDR3 nucleotides are TGTGCCAGCAGCCCGAGGGGGGGACTACCTTATACGCAGTATTTT. Residues: CASSPRGGLPYTQYF.

Comment on this clonotype: A much larger clone lies one base from this, so it may be a read error. The rearrangement joins TRBV4-1 to TRBJ1-1, with 7 bases aligning to TRBD1. The CDR3 is made up of 15 amino acids. Germline V gene sequence: CDR1 MGHRA, CDR2 YSYEKL. CDR3 region: CASSPRQGRDTGAFF. The CDR3 coding sequence is TGCGCCAGCAGCCCGCGACAGGGCCGGGACACTGGAGCTTTCTTT.

The genes are TRBV3-1 and TRBJ2-5, with TRBD2 identical over 8 bases. V shed 6 bases, J shed 5 bases, and the junction held 5 bases outside the gene matches. The V gene's germline CDR1 is LGHDT and CDR2 YNNKEL (reference sequence). CDR3 length: 13 amino acids. Written as DNA, the CDR3 is TGTGCCAGCAGGCGGGGGGCGAGGGAGACCCAGTACTTC. This sequence encodes CASRRGARETQYF.